This is a list of T cell receptor beta chains from one sample in a study of HIV-infected patients and healthy controls. TCRdb itself ran the 5' RACE reads through MiXCR, one entry per CDR3 protein. The sample includes under 20,000 distinct CDR3 sequences, 5.5% of them seen just once. Material for sequencing was blood. The source is an adult in good health. Each CDR3 is given with its conserved first and last residue. A D gene is named only where the DNA matches it firmly. Clone sizes are given selectively: once, few, many, or a class where the clone is expanded.

v_gene	j_gene	d_gene	abundance	CDR3nt	CDR3aa
TRBV12-3/TRBV12-4	TRBJ1-2	-	many	TGTGCCAGCAGTTTTGGGGGCGGTGGCTACACCTTC	CASSFGGGGYTF
TRBV20-1	TRBJ1-6	-	many	TGCAGTGCCCCTGGACCTCGCTCCTATAATTCACCCCTCCACTTT	CSAPGPRSYNSPLHF
TRBV6-1	TRBJ1-5	-	-	TGTGCCAGCAGTGAAGCCCCGCCGGACAGTAGAATTAATCAGCCCCAGCATTTT	CASSEAPPDSRINQPQHF
TRBV9	TRBJ1-2	-	many	TGTGCCAGCAGCCCGCAATCTGGAGGGGGCTATGGCTACACCTTC	CASSPQSGGGYGYTF
TRBV4-2	TRBJ2-7	TRBD1	many	TGTGCCAGCAGCCAAGGTTTAACCGGGACAGGGCCCTACGAGCAGTACTTC	CASSQGLTGTGPYEQYF
TRBV6-1	TRBJ1-1	-	medium-sized	TGTGCCAGCAGTGAGGGGGAGGATACTGAAGCTTTCTTT	CASSEGEDTEAFF
TRBV6-5	TRBJ1-3	-	many	TGTGCCAGCAGTTACTCGAATAGGCGGGGCGGCCTAAGCTCTGGAAACACCATATATTTT	CASSYSNRRGGLSSGNTIYF
TRBV27	TRBJ2-3	-	many	TGTGCCAGCAGTTTATCGGTGGGGGGGCCAGATACGCAGTATTTT	CASSLSVGGPDTQYF
TRBV11-3	TRBJ2-1	-	-	TGTGCCAGCAGCTTAGACGGGGGCTCCTACAATGAGCAGTTCTTC	CASSLDGGSYNEQFF
TRBV28	TRBJ1-6	-	many	TGTGCCAGCAGTCTGGGAAATTCACCCCTCCACTTT	CASSLGNSPLHF
TRBV7-2	TRBJ2-3	-	many	TGTGCCAGCAGAAATACAGGAGGGGGAGATACGCAGTATTTT	CASRNTGGGDTQYF
TRBV20-1	TRBJ2-5	-	medium-sized	TGCAGTGCTAGAGTCGCCAGGGAGACCCAGTACTTC	CSARVARETQYF
TRBV12-3/TRBV12-4	TRBJ1-2	-	many	TGTGCCAGCAGAATCGGGAGGTACTATGGCTACACCTTC	CASRIGRYYGYTF
TRBV7-2	TRBJ2-1	-	many	TGTGCCAGCAGCTTAGTTCCTGGGTACAATGAGCAGTTCTTC	CASSLVPGYNEQFF
TRBV5-1	TRBJ2-5	-	many	TGCGCCAGCAGCTTGGGATCAGGGCTCGGTGAGACCCAGTACTTC	CASSLGSGLGETQYF
TRBV4-1	TRBJ1-5	-	-	TGCGCCAGCAGCCAAATCGATCTGGGGTTTGGCAATCAGCCCCAGCATTTT	CASSQIDLGFGNQPQHF
TRBV2	TRBJ2-3	-	many	TGTGCCAGCAGTGAGGCGGCCAGCACAGATACGCAGTATTTT	CASSEAASTDTQYF
TRBV5-1	TRBJ2-5	-	many	TGCGCCAGCACCGTCCGTCAGATGACTTACCAAGAGACCCAGTACTTC	CASTVRQMTYQETQYF
TRBV20-1	TRBJ2-3	-	many	TGCAGTGCTAGAGATACTGCATCGGATACGCAGTATTTT	CSARDTASDTQYF
TRBV20-1	TRBJ2-7	-	many	TGCAGTGCTAGAGATCTTCCCCGGATAGAGCAGTACTTC	CSARDLPRIEQYF
TRBV29-1	TRBJ2-5	-	few	TGCAGCGCCGGGCCCCATGCAGAGACCCAGTACTTC	CSAGPHAETQYF
TRBV5-1	TRBJ2-1	TRBD1	few	TGCGCCAGCAGCCCTGTCGGGACAGGGGCTTACAATGAGCAGTTCTTC	CASSPVGTGAYNEQFF
TRBV19	TRBJ2-7	TRBD2	-	TGTGCCAGTAGGAATAGCGGGACCCCTTCCGAGCAGTACTTC	CASRNSGTPSEQYF